These 17 T cell receptor beta chains originate from one sample sequenced in a study of shared clonotypes between healthy human individuals. Profiling relied on immunoSEQ multiplex PCR, and the TCRdb table lists in-frame clones only, not all of them. The table includes approximately 530,000 clones, 95% to 97% detected once. Material for sequencing was naive CD4+ T cells sorted from blood. Subset indicated: CD45RA+ positively selected. These receptors came from a woman aged 25 to 45 in good health.

V and J are TRBV28 and TRBJ2-7, with D possibly TRBD1 on 5 matching bases. The CDR3 length is 14 residues. The germline gives CDR1 MDHEN, CDR2 SYDVKM. V lost 6 bases and J 0 bases, leaving 12 bases between the germline ends. CDR3 nucleotides: TGTGCCAGCAGAATGCAGGGTACCTCCTACGAGCAGTACTTC. As protein: CASRMQGTSYEQYF.

This clone was found once. This sequence joins TRBV5-1 and TRBJ2-1; the match to TRBD2 covers 14 bases. CDR1 SGHRS and CDR2 YFSETQ come from the germline V gene. The CDR3 has 16 residues. Germline trimming cut 0 bases from V and 8 bases from J; bases unmatched to any gene: 4. For the CDR3, the DNA is TGCGCCAGCAGCTTGGGGGGACTAGCGGGAGCCCATGAGCAGTTCTTC. It specifies CASSLGGLAGAHEQFF.

To note about this clone: The same CDR3 is also encoded by other DNA sequences in this sample. The V gene is TRBV19, the J gene TRBJ1-2, with a possible D match to TRBD1 (5 bases). From germline, CDR1 is LNHDA and CDR2 SQIVND (reference sequence). CDR3 length: 14 residues. V shed 10 bases and J shed 4 bases, with 19 bases lying between them. The CDR3 is CATQRQGSSYGYTF. CDR3 DNA sequence: TGTGCCACCCAGAGGCAGGGTAGTTCCTATGGCTACACCTTC. Based on the CDR3 plus reference TRBV19 and TRBJ1-2, the full variable domain is DGGITQSPKYLFRKEGQNVTLSCEQNLNHDAMYWYRQDPGQGLRLIYYSQIVNDFQKGDIAEGYSVSREKKESFPLTVTSAQKNPTAFYLCATQRQGSSYGYTFGSGTRLTVV.

The rearrangement links TRBV28 to TRBJ2-1; 10 nucleotides match TRBD2. Germline V gene data show CDR1 as MDHEN and CDR2 as SYDVKM. V shed 7 bases and J 8 bases; nucleotides not matched to a gene: 8. The CDR3 extends over 14 amino acids. The CDR3 sequence is CASMRTSGTYEQFF. Written as DNA, the CDR3 is TGTGCCAGCATGCGAACTAGCGGGACATATGAGCAGTTCTTC.

The chain joins TRBV5-8 to TRBJ2-1; 7 bases agree with TRBD2. Germline lookup yields CDR1 SGHTS and CDR2 YDEGEE. This CDR3 comprises 17 residues. The V and J ends lost 1 base and 5 bases, in that order; junction bases with no gene match: 12. DNA of the CDR3: TGTGCCAGCAGCTTGAGTGTCGGCGGGAGCCGGGACAATGAGCAGTTCTTC. Protein: CASSLSVGGSRDNEQFF.

J is TRBJ2-1 and V is TRBV5-6; no firm D call. Trimming took off 4 bases at V and 6 bases at J, with 11 bases between the two ends. CDR3 length equals 13 residues. Germline lookup yields CDR1 SGHDT and CDR2 YYEEEE. DNA of the CDR3: TGTGCCAGCAGCAGCGACATCCTCAATGAGCAGTTCTTC. Its protein product is CASSSDILNEQFF.

The genes are TRBV28 and TRBJ1-2, with D possibly being TRBD1 (5 bases). The CDR3 totals 16 residues. With 5 bases removed from V and 4 bases from J, the gap between germline ends came to 20 bases. Germline V gene lookup returns CDR1 MDHEN and CDR2 SYDVKM. Here the CDR3 DNA reads TGTGCCAGCAGTATGACCAGGGACCTACTTTTCTATGGCTACACCTTC. Translated: CASSMTRDLLFYGYTF.

Remarks on this clone: Other DNA sequences in the sample encode the same CDR3. The chain employs TRBV20-1 and TRBJ2-2; D not resolved. The CDR3 runs to 11 residues. CDR1 is DFQATT and CDR2 is SNEGSKA in the germline V gene (reference sequence). Between the trimmed V and J ends, which lost 5 bases and 2 bases, there was a span of 3 bases. The CDR3 here is CSALNTGELFF. As DNA, the CDR3 is TGCAGTGCTTTAAACACCGGGGAGCTGTTTTTT.

The V call is TRBV28, the J call TRBJ1-2; the match to TRBD1 covers 7 bases. The V and J ends lost 8 bases and 3 bases, in that order; junction bases with no gene match: 9. CDR3 length: 14 residues. CDR1 is MDHEN, CDR2 SYDVKM, per germline. The CDR3 region is CASGWDRKDYGYTF. CDR3 bases: TGTGCCAGCGGATGGGACAGAAAAGACTATGGCTACACCTTC.

The gene calls are TRBV18 and TRBJ2-5, with 7 nucleotides matching TRBD1. Germline trimming cut 8 bases from V and 2 bases from J; bases unmatched to any gene: 8. The CDR3 extends over 14 amino acids. Germline values: CDR1 KGHSH, CDR2 LQKENI. The DNA of the CDR3 is TGTGCCAGCGACCTGGGACAGCGGCAAGAGACCCAGTACTTC. This codes for CASDLGQRQETQYF.

This chain links TRBV27 with TRBJ2-4, with 7 bases matching TRBD1. Germline lookup yields CDR1 MNHEY and CDR2 SMNVEV (reference sequence). The CDR3 runs 16 residues. V lost 5 bases to trimming and J lost 0 bases; unmatched junction nucleotides: 7. CDR3 region: CASSPQGVRAKNIQYF. For the CDR3, the DNA is TGTGCCAGCAGTCCCCAGGGGGTAAGAGCCAAAAACATTCAGTACTTC.

This clone was counted once. The J gene is TRBJ1-1, the V gene TRBV4-2, with 7 positions matching TRBD1. The CDR3 covers 16 residues. V was pared by 3 bases and J by 6 bases, with 13 bases of the junction left unmatched. From germline, CDR1 is LGHNA and CDR2 YNFKEQ. CDR3 in DNA: TGTGCCAGCAGCCAGCTACCCTTAAACCAGGGGGCTGAAGCTTTCTTT. Residues: CASSQLPLNQGAEAFF.

The V and J genes are TRBV18 and TRBJ1-1; 9 bases are a match to TRBD1. The V gene end was trimmed by 1 base and the J gene end by 0 bases; junction bases not matched to a gene: 6. The germline V gene has CDR1 KGHSH and CDR2 LQKENI. This CDR3 is 17 amino acids long. CDR3 residues: CASSPLTTGGLNTEAFF. CDR3 nucleotide sequence: TGTGCCAGCTCACCACTTACCACAGGGGGCCTGAACACTGAAGCTTTCTTT.

The chain links TRBV27 to TRBJ1-5; TRBD1 is a possible D gene (5 bases). Germline V gene data show CDR1 as MNHEY and CDR2 as SMNVEV (reference sequence). Trimming took 4 bases from V and 0 from J, leaving 7 bases between them. The CDR3 has 14 amino acids. CDR3 sequence: CASSWGGSNQPQHF. The CDR3 region has the DNA TGTGCCAGCAGTTGGGGGGGTAGCAATCAGCCCCAGCATTTT.

The CDR3 region is CASSEDGDSPYEQYF. CDR3 nucleotide sequence: TGTGCCAGCAGCGAGGACGGTGATTCCCCCTACGAGCAGTACTTC. The rearrangement uses TRBV5-6 and TRBJ2-7; D ambiguous. CDR1 SGHDT and CDR2 YYEEEE come from the germline V gene. CDR3 length equals 15 residues. Trimming took off 4 bases at V and 2 bases at J, with 16 bases between the two ends. Complete variable domain (other parts from reference TRBV5-6 and TRBJ2-7): DAGVTQSPTHLIKTRGQQVTLRCSPKSGHDTVSWYQQALGQGPQFIFQYYEEEERQRGNFPDRFSGHQFPNYSSELNVNALLLGDSALYLCASSEDGDSPYEQYFGPGTRLTVT.

This clone was recorded once. The rearrangement joins TRBV28 to TRBJ1-3; 9 bases align to TRBD1. The CDR3 runs 17 residues. J was trimmed by 1 base and V by 3 bases; bases with no gene match: 7. Germline assignment: CDR1 MDHEN and CDR2 SYDVKM. CDR3 sequence reads: CASSFRSGQGSGNTIYF. DNA for the CDR3: TGTGCCAGCAGTTTTCGTTCGGGACAGGGTTCTGGAAACACCATATATTTT.

The CDR3 is CASSEAGTGLTGELFF. Written as DNA, the CDR3 is TGTGCCAGCAGTGAAGCCGGGACAGGGTTAACCGGGGAGCTGTTTTTT. The chain joins TRBV2 to TRBJ2-2; 9 nucleotides match TRBD1. The CDR3 spans 16 residues. Per germline, CDR1 SNHLY and CDR2 FYNNEI. Losses at the gene ends were 0 bases for V and 5 bases for J; bases not matched to a gene: 4. Based on the CDR3 plus reference TRBV2 and TRBJ2-2, the full variable domain is EPEVTQTPSHQVTQMGQEVILRCVPISNHLYFYWYRQILGQKVEFLVSFYNNEISEKSEIFDDQFSVERPDGSNFTLKIRSTKLEDSAMYFCASSEAGTGLTGELFFGEGSRLTVL.